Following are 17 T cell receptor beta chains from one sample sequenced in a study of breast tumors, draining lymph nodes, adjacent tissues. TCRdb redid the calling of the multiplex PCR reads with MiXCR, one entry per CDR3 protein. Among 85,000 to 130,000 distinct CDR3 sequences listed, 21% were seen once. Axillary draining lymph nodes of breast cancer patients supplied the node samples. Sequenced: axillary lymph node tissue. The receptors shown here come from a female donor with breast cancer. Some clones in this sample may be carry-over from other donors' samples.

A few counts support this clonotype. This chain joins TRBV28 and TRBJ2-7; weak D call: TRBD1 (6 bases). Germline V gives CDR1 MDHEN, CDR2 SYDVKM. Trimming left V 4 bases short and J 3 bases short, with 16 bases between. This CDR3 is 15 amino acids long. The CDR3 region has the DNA TGTGCCAGCAGTTGTCAGGGGTCGGCCTGCTACGAGCAGTACTTC. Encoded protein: CASSCQGSACYEQYF.

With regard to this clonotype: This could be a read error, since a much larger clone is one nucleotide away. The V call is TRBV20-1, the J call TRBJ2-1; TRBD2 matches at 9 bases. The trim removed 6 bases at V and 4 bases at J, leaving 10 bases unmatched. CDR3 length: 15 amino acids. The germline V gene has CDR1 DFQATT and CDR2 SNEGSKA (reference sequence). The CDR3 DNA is TGCAGTGCCTCACTCGCCCTAGCGGGGTACAATGAGCAGTTCTTC. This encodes CSASLALAGYNEQFF.

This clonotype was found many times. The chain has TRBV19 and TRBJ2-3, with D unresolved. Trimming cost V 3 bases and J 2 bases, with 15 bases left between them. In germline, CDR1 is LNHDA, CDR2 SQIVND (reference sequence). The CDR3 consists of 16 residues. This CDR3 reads CASSIGGRSYTDTQYF. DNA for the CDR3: TGTGCCAGTAGTATTGGTGGACGGTCTTACACAGATACGCAGTATTTT.

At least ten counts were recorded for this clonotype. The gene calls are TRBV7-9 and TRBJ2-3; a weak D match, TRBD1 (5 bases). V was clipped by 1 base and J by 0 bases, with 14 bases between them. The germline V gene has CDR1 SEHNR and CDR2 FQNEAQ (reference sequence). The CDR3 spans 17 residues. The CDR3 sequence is CASSLGSTGRSTDTQYF. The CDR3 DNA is TGTGCCAGCAGCTTAGGAAGTACAGGTCGAAGCACAGATACGCAGTATTTT.

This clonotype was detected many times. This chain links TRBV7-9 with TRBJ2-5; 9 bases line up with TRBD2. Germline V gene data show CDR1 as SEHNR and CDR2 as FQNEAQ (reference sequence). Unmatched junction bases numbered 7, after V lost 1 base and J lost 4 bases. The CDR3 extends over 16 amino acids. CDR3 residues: CASSLGLSGSGETQYF. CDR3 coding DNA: TGTGCCAGCAGCTTAGGGCTTAGCGGGAGCGGAGAGACCCAGTACTTC.

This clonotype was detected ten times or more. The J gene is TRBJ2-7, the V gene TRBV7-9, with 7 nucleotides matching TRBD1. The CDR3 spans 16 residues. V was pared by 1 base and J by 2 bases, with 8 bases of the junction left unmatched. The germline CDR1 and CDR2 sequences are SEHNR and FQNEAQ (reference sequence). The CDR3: CASSLVGGREPYEQYF. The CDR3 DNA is TGTGCCAGCAGCTTAGTAGGGGGCAGGGAACCCTACGAGCAGTACTTC.

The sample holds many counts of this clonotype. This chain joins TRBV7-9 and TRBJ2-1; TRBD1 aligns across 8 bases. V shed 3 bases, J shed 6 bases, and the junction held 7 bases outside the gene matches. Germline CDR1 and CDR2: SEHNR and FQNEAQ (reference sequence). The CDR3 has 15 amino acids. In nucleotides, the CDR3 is TGTGCCAGCAGCTTTGGACAGGGCCGGCCCAATGAGCAGTTCTTC. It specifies CASSFGQGRPNEQFF. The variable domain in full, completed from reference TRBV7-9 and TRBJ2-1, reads DTGVSQNPRHKITKRGQNVTFRCDPISEHNRLYWYRQTLGQGPEFLTYFQNEAQLEKSRLLSDRFSAERPKGSFSTLEIQRTEQGDSAMYLCASSFGQGRPNEQFFGPGTRLTVL.

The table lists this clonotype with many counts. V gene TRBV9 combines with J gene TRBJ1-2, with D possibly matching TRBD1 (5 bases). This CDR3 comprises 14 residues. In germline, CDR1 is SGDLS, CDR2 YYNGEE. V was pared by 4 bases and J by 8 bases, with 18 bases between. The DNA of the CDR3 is TGTGCCAGCAGCCCTCAGCATGGGGCCGGCGGCTACACCTTC. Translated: CASSPQHGAGGYTF.

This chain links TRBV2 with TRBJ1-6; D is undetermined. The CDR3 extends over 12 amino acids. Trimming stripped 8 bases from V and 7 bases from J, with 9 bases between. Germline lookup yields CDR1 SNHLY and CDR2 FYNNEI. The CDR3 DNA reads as TGTGCCAGCTCCAGGTCGAATTCACCCCTCCACTTT. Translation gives CASSRSNSPLHF.

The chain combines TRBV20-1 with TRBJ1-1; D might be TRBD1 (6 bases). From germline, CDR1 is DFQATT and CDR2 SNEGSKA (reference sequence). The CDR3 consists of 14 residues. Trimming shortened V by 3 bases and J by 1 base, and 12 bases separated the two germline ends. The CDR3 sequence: CSARIGGKNTEAFF. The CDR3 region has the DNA TGCAGTGCTAGGATAGGGGGGAAGAACACTGAAGCTTTCTTT.

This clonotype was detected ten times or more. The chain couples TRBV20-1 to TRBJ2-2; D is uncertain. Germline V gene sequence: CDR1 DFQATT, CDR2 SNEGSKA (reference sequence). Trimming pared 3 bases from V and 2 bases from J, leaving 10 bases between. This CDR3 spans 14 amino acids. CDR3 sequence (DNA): TGCAGTGCTAGCCCTCTGCCCAACACCGGGGAGCTGTTTTTT. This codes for CSASPLPNTGELFF.

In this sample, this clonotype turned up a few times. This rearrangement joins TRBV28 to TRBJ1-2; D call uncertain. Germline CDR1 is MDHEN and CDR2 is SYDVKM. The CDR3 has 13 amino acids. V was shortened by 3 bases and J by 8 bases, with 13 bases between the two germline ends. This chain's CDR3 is CASSFIPQRGYTF. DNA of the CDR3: TGTGCCAGCAGTTTTATTCCGCAGAGGGGCTACACCTTC.

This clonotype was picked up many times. CDR3 in DNA: TGCAGTGCTAGTCGGCAGATCACAGATACGCAGTATTTT. As protein: CSASRQITDTQYF. The chain employs TRBV20-1 and TRBJ2-3; D gene uncertain. The V gene lost 3 bases and the J gene lost 2 bases, with 9 bases spanning the gap. The CDR3 is 13 amino acids. Looked up from germline, CDR1 is DFQATT and CDR2 is SNEGSKA (reference sequence).

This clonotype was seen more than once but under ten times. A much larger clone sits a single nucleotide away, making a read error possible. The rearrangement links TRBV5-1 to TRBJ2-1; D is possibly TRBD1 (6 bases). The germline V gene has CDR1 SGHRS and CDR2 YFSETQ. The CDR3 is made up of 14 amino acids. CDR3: CASSLDGGRNEQLF. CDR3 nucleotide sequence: TGCGCCAGCAGCTTGGATGGGGGCCGCAATGAGCAGCTCTTC.

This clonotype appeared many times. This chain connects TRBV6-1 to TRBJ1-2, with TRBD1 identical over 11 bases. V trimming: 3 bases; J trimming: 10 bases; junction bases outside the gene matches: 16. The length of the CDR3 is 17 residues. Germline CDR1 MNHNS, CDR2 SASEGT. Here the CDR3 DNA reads TGTGCCAGCAGTGATCGGACAGGGGGCGTTTTTGCTCCGAACTACACCTTC. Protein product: CASSDRTGGVFAPNYTF.

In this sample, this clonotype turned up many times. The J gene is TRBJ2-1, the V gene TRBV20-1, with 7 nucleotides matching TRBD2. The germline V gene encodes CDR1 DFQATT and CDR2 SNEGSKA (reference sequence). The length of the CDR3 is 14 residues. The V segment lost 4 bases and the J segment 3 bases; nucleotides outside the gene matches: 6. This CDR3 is CSAIGTTIYNEQFF. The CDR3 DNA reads TGCAGTGCTATCGGGACTACCATCTACAATGAGCAGTTCTTC.

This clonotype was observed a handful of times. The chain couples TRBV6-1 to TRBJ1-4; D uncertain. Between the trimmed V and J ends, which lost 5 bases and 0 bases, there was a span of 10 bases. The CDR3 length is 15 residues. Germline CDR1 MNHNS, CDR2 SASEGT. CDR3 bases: TGTGCCAGCAGTCCAACCCATGCAACTAATGAAAAACTGTTTTTT. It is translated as CASSPTHATNEKLFF.